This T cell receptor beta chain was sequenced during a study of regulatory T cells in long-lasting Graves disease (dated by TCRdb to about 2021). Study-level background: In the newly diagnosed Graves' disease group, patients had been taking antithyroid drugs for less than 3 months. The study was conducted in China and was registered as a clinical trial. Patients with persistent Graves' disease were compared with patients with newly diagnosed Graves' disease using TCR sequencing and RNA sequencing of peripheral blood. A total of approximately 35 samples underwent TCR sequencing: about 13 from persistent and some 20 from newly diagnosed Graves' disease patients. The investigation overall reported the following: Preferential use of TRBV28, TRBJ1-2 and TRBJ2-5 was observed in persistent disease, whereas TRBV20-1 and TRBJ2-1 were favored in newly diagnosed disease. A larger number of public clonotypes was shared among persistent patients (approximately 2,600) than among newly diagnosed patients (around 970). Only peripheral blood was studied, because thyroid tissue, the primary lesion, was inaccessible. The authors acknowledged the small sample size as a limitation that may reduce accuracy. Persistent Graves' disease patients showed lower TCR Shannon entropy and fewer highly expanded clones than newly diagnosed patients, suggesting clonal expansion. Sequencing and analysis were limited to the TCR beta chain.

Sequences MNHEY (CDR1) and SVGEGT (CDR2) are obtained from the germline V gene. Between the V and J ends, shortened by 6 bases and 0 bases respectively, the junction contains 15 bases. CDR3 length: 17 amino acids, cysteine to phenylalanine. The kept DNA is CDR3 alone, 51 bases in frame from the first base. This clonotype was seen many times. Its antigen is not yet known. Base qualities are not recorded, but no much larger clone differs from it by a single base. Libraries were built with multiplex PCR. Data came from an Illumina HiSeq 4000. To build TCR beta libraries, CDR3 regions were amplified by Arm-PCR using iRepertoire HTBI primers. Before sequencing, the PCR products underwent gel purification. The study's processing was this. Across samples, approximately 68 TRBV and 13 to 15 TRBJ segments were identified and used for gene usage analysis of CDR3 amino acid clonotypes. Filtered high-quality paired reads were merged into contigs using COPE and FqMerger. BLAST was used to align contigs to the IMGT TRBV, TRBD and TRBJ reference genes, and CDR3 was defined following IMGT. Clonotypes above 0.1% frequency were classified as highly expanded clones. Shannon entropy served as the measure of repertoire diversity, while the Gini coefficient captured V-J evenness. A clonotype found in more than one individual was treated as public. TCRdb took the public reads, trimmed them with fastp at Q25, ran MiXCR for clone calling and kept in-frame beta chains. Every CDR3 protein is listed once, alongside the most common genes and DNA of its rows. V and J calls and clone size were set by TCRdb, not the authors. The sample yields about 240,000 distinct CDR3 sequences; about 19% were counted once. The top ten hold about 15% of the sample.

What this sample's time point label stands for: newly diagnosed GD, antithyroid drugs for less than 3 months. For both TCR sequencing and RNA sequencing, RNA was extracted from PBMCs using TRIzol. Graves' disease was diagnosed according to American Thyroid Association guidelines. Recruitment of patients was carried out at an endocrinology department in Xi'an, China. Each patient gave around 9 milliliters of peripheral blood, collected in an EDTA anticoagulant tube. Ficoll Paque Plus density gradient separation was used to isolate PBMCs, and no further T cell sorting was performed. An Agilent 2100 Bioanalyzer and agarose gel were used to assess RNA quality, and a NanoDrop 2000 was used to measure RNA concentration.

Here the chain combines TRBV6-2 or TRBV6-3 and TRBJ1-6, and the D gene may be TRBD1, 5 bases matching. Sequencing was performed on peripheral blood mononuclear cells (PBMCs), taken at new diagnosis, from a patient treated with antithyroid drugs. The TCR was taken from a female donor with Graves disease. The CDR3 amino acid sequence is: CASSRDSRSSYNSPLHF. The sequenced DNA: TGTGCCAGCAGCCGGGACTCTAGGAGCTCCTATAATTCACCCCTCCACTTT.